These 4 T cell receptor beta chains came from one sample sequenced in a study of STAT5B mutations in CD4+ large granular lymphocyte leukemia. TCRdb's copy holds only in-frame clones and misses some; the assay was immunoSEQ multiplex PCR. The data contain about 32,000 clones, nearly 80% of them singletons. Sequenced: CD4+ T cells from blood buffy coats. These receptors came from a human donor in good health.

V is TRBV5-1 and J is TRBJ2-5, with D hard to call. This CDR3 comprises 14 residues. CDR1 is SGHRS, CDR2 YFSETQ, per germline. V gave up 1 base and J gave up 0 bases, with 7 bases separating them. CDR3 amino acids: CASSLLENQETQYF. CDR3 bases: TGCGCCAGCAGCTTGTTGGAGAACCAAGAGACCCAGTACTTC. Based on the CDR3 plus reference TRBV5-1 and TRBJ2-5, the full variable domain is KAGVTQTPRYLIKTRGQQVTLSCSPISGHRSVSWYQQTPGQGLQFLFEYFSETQRNKGNFPGRFSGRQFSNSRSEMNVSTLELGDSALYLCASSLLENQETQYFGPGTRLLVL.

On this clone: A junction end diverges from the germline sequence, so it may reflect a read error. The J gene is TRBJ2-3, the V gene TRBV15; 7 nucleotides match TRBD2. The CDR3 spans 17 residues. In germline, CDR1 is LNHNV, CDR2 YYDKDF (reference sequence). CDR3: CATSRGGSGAGTDTQYF. The CDR3 DNA sequence: TGTGCCACCAGCAGAGGAGGAAGCGGGGCAGGCACGGATACGCAGTATTTT.

The chain combines TRBV6-1 with TRBJ1-2; D call uncertain. There are 12 residues in the CDR3. Per the germline V gene, CDR1 is MNHNS and CDR2 is SASEGT. The V and J ends lost 1 base and 4 bases respectively, with 4 bases between them. CDR3 amino acids: CASSEGAYGYTF. In DNA form, the CDR3 reads TGTGCCAGCAGTGAAGGTGCCTATGGCTACACCTTC.

CDR3 DNA sequence: TGTGCCAGCAGCTTGGAGGCTGGCCCAACTAATGAAAAACTGTTTTTT. Residues: CASSLEAGPTNEKLFF. The chain couples TRBV7-2 to TRBJ1-4; D call uncertain. CDR1 SGHTA and CDR2 FQGNSA come from the germline V gene. Between the trimmed V and J ends, which lost 3 bases and 0 bases, there was a span of 11 bases. The CDR3 consists of 16 residues.